This T cell receptor beta chain was observed in a study of T cell responses to AZD1222 COVID-19 vaccine. General observations from the study: After two AZD1222 doses, spike-specific TCR breadth and depth rose versus day 0. Repertoire sampling occurred only after the peak T cell response. The sample set comprised mostly white British donors with more females, and clonal diversity was possibly underestimated.

Germline trimming cut 8 bases from V and 9 bases from J; bases unmatched to any gene: 14. CDR3 length: 17 amino acids. The V gene's germline CDR1 is LNHDA and CDR2 SQIVND (reference sequence). Data came from immunoSEQ multiplex PCR; TCRdb stores just in-frame clones and leaves some out. The sample comprises roughly 200,000 clones, around nine tenths of which are singletons, and approximately 4% rests with the top ten. With respect to this clone: What it recognizes is unknown.

The clonotype originates from an adult who received the MenACWY meningococcal vaccine as a control. The chain couples TRBV19 to TRBJ1-6; 12 bases fit TRBD1. Sequencing used peripheral blood, obtained 28 days after the second dose of the MenACWY control vaccine. Written as DNA, the CDR3 is TGTGCCAGTGCCGGGACAGGGGGCGCAAAGAATAGTTCACCCCTCCACTTT. As protein: CASAGTGGAKNSSPLHF.